Following are 11 T cell receptor beta chains from one sample sequenced in a study of T cells in women clearing cervical HPV infection. This table comes from immunoSEQ multiplex PCR, and its TCRdb copy is limited to in-frame clones, with some not included. The table for this sample gives 20,000 to 25,000 clones. Sample: blood buffy coat. The receptors originated from a woman aged 18 to 75 with a cervical HPV16 infection that either progressed to CIN3+ or cleared (not recorded which).

As regards this clone: The CDR3 is cut off 3 residues early in the read; its end comes from the germline J gene. J is TRBJ2-7 and V is TRBV20-1; perhaps TRBD1 as D (5 bases). Deletions cut 6 bases from V and 0 bases from J, with 9 bases between. This CDR3 is built from 12 residues. CDR1 is DFQATT, CDR2 SNEGSKA, per germline (reference sequence). The sequenced CDR3 bases are TGCAGTGCAAGGGGAAGCTCCTACGAG. This gives the protein CSARGSSYE. The complete CDR3 reads CSARGSSYEQYF.

The CDR3 bases that were read are TGTGCCAGTAGTATGGTTCCGGCAGGCTATGGC. It is translated as CASSMVPAGYG. The entire CDR3 protein is CASSMVPAGYGYTF. The V gene is TRBV19, the J gene TRBJ1-2; the D is unclear. The CDR3 extends 3 residues past the end of the read, so its final part is completed from the germline J gene. CDR1 LNHDA and CDR2 SQIVND come from the germline V gene (reference sequence). The CDR3 covers 14 residues. V dropped 3 bases and J dropped 4 bases, with 12 bases sitting between them.

Details on this clone: The CDR3 end lies 3 residues beyond the end of the read and is filled in from the germline J gene. V and J are TRBV5-1 and TRBJ2-4, with D perhaps being TRBD1 or TRBD2 (6 bases each). Germline CDR1 SGHRS, CDR2 YFSETQ. CDR3 length: 17 amino acids. V was shortened by 1 base and J by 1 base, with 15 bases between the two germline ends. CDR3 DNA, as far as it was read: TGCGCCAGCAGCTTGTTGGGGGCGGGATCGGCCAAAAACATT. Translation gives CASSLLGAGSAKNI. The CDR3 in full is CASSLLGAGSAKNIQYF.

Concerning this clone: The read stops 3 residues short of the end of the CDR3; the missing end is completed from the germline J gene. The chain employs TRBV7-8 and TRBJ2-7; 7 nucleotides agree with TRBD1. The CDR3 sequence is 14 residues long. The V gene end was trimmed by 5 bases and the J gene end by 6 bases; junction bases not matched to a gene: 10. Per the germline V gene, CDR1 is SGHVS and CDR2 is FQNEAQ. The sequenced part of the CDR3 DNA is TGTGCCAGCAGCCTGGACAGGATCCGAGGCGAG. Amino acids: CASSLDRIRGE. The entire CDR3 protein reads CASSLDRIRGEQYF.

Concerning this clone itself: The sequence runs out 3 residues before the end of the CDR3; the remainder is reconstructed from the germline J gene. This chain uses TRBV5-1 with TRBJ1-3; 10 bases align to TRBD1. Trimming took 4 bases from V and 6 from J; bases not matched to a gene: 7. The CDR3 loop spans 15 amino acids. Germline V gene lookup returns CDR1 SGHRS and CDR2 YFSETQ. Incomplete CDR3 DNA: TGCGCCAGCAGCCCATCCGGGACAGGGGCAAACACC. Residues: CASSPSGTGANT. The full CDR3 reads CASSPSGTGANTIYF.

Comments on this clone: The read is 3 residues too short to cover the CDR3 end, so that end is filled in from the germline J gene. V and J are TRBV6-2 or TRBV6-3 and TRBJ1-1, with no clear D. Germline CDR1 is MNHEY and CDR2 is SVGEGT. CDR3 length: 12 amino acids. The CDR3 protein is CASRSSSVAAFF. CDR3 bases read: TGTGCCAGCAGGAGCTCCAGCGTGGCA.

A note on this clone: The read ends 3 residues before the CDR3 terminus; that terminus is restored from the germline J gene. V usage is TRBV2 and J usage is TRBJ2-2; 12 nucleotides align to TRBD2. CDR3 size: 15 residues. The V gene end was trimmed by 6 bases and the J gene end by 4 bases; junction bases not matched to a gene: 3. Germline V lookup: CDR1 SNHLY, CDR2 FYNNEI. The part of the CDR3 DNA that was read is TGTGCCAGCAGGAAGACTAGCGGGAGCACCGGGGAG. This sequence encodes CASRKTSGSTGE. The entire CDR3 reads CASRKTSGSTGELFF.

As regards this clone: The observed sequence ends 3 residues before the CDR3 terminus, with the missing tail filled in from the germline J gene. Other DNA sequences within the sample encode an identical CDR3. The J gene is TRBJ2-3, the V gene TRBV7-2; 10 positions agree with TRBD2. Germline CDR1 SGHTA, CDR2 FQGNSA. V lost 3 bases, J lost 3 bases, and 3 bases stayed unmatched. The CDR3 covers 15 residues. The CDR3 sequence: CASSLALAGTDTQYF. CDR3 DNA, as far as it was read: TGTGCCAGCAGCTTGGCACTAGCGGGGACAGATACG.

A note on this clone: The read terminates 3 residues ahead of where the CDR3 ends, so the germline J gene completes it. This chain links TRBV14 with TRBJ2-3; perhaps TRBD1 as D (5 bases). Trimming removed 0 bases from V and 2 bases from J, with 9 bases in between. Germline CDR1 is SGHDN and CDR2 is FVKESK. The length of the CDR3 is 15 residues. The CDR3 region is CASSQDETVTDTQYF. CDR3 DNA, as far as it was read: TGTGCCAGCAGCCAAGACGAGACAGTCACAGATACG.

Note on this clone: The CDR3 end falls 3 residues outside the read, so it is completed with the germline J gene. V gene TRBV11-2 combines with J gene TRBJ2-3; D is perhaps TRBD2 (6 bases). The V gene lost 1 base and the J gene lost 5 bases, with 13 bases spanning the gap. There are 15 residues in the CDR3. Per germline, CDR1 SGHAT and CDR2 FQNNGV. The part of the CDR3 DNA that was read is TGTGCCAGCAGCTTAGTGTTGGGGGGACGAGATACG. It encodes CASSLVLGGRDT. The whole CDR3 is CASSLVLGGRDTQYF.

Regarding this clone: The sequence runs out 3 residues before the end of the CDR3; the remainder is reconstructed from the germline J gene. The chain couples TRBV5-1 to TRBJ2-1; TRBD2 matches 9 bases. With V trimmed by 2 bases and J by 6 bases, 6 bases remained unmatched. CDR3 length: 15 residues. Germline assignment: CDR1 SGHRS and CDR2 YFSETQ. The part of the CDR3 DNA that was read is TGCGCCAGCAGCTTTGCGGGAGGGCCCCCCAATGAG. Protein: CASSFAGGPPNE. The complete CDR3 reads CASSFAGGPPNEQFF. The whole variable domain, remainder taken from reference TRBV5-1 and TRBJ2-1, is KAGVTQTPRYLIKTRGQQVTLSCSPISGHRSVSWYQQTPGQGLQFLFEYFSETQRNKGNFPGRFSGRQFSNSRSEMNVSTLELGDSALYLCASSFAGGPPNEQFFGPGTRLTVL.